This T cell receptor beta chain was recovered during a study of vaccination effects on CD4 cells after COVID-19. This table comes from immunoSEQ multiplex PCR, and its TCRdb copy is limited to in-frame clones, with some not included. The table has some 66,000 clones, over 75% seen once. Notes on this clone: The antigen is not known. Other DNA sequences in the same sample also yield this CDR3.

Cultured cells yielded isolated CD4+ T cells after 10 days. Every participant took two doses of the BNT162b2 or mRNA-1273 vaccine. Vaccinated recipients, who were negative for nucleocapsid antibodies, had no history of SARS-CoV-2 infection. This CDR3 spans 13 amino acids. V dropped 1 base and J dropped 7 bases, with 5 bases sitting between them. V is TRBV12-3 or TRBV12-4 and J is TRBJ1-6; D is perhaps TRBD1 (5 bases). This receptor was identified in a human donor who received a COVID-19 vaccine. The material sequenced was CD4+ T cells from PBMCs cultured without peptide, taken after COVID-19 vaccination. CDR3 in DNA: TGTGCCAGCAGTTTAGGGGGGAATTCACCCCTCCACTTT. Its protein product is CASSLGGNSPLHF.